This record covers a single T cell receptor (beta chain). There are 14 residues in the CDR3. Losses at the gene ends were 4 bases for V and 6 bases for J; bases not matched to a gene: 2. Germline V gene lookup returns CDR1 MRHNA and CDR2 SNTAGT. This sample was included in a study of T cell changes during pregnancy in multiple sclerosis. Only in-frame clones appear in the TCRdb table, and some are missing; sequencing was by immunoSEQ multiplex PCR. The table lists some 60,000 clones, over 75% of them singletons, with 2% to 2.5% in the top ten. The source of this sequence is a female donor in good health, enrolled as a control in a pregnancy study. Source: peripheral blood, taken in the first trimester of pregnancy. The chain combines TRBV6-4 with TRBJ2-2; TRBD2 matches at 10 bases. CDR3 residues: CASSVLAGAGELFF. The CDR3 bases are TGTGCCAGCAGTGTTCTAGCGGGAGCCGGGGAGCTGTTTTTT.